The next 22 T cell receptor beta chains were all read from a single sample in a study of T cells in Graves' hyperthyroidism and ophthalmopathy. Researchers took RNA transcripts and amplified the TCR beta CDR3 regions from them. HTBI primers were used for first-round RT-PCR of the TCR CDR3. TCRdb reprocessed the multiplex PCR reads via MiXCR and lists one record per CDR3 protein. The repertoire consists of under 65,000 distinct CDR3 sequences, with roughly 50% occurring once and the leading ten covering roughly 3.4%. Specimen: blood. The receptor source for this set is a woman aged 60 to 75 with Graves' ophthalmopathy.

This clonotype was counted at least ten times. This CDR3 is CASSLAFGGRSTEAFF. CDR3 nucleotides: TGTGCCAGCAGCTTGGCCTTCGGGGGAAGGTCCACTGAAGCTTTCTTT. V and J are TRBV5-6 and TRBJ1-1; the D gene is possibly TRBD1 (5 bases). The V and J ends lost 0 bases and 4 bases respectively, with 16 bases between them. Germline CDR1 SGHDT, CDR2 YYEEEE. This CDR3 spans 16 amino acids.

For this clonotype: Possible read error: a much larger clone is one base away. CDR3 nucleotides: TGTGCCTGCAGCCAAGATACGGGGAGCTCCTACAATGAGCAGTTCTTC. This codes for CACSQDTGSSYNEQFF. This chain connects TRBV3-1 to TRBJ2-1; D is perhaps TRBD2 (5 bases). The CDR3 spans 16 residues. Germline V CDR1 and CDR2: LGHDT, YNNKEL (reference sequence).

This sequence joins TRBV5-1 and TRBJ1-2; D not certain. V lost 0 bases and J lost 7, with 7 bases in between. This CDR3 contains 12 residues. Germline assignment: CDR1 SGHRS and CDR2 YFSETQ. The CDR3 is CASSLEGSGYTF. CDR3 nucleotide sequence: TGCGCCAGCAGCTTGGAGGGATCTGGCTACACCTTC.

This clonotype showed up many times. The chain uses TRBV27 and TRBJ2-7; 8 bases are shared with TRBD1. The CDR3 is 14 residues long. CDR1 and CDR2 from the germline V gene are MNHEY and SMNVEV (reference sequence). V lost 6 bases to trimming and J lost 3 bases; unmatched junction nucleotides: 7. CDR3 sequence reads: CASRTGTGYYEQYF. The CDR3 coding sequence is TGTGCCAGCAGAACCGGGACAGGCTACTACGAGCAGTACTTC.

The rearrangement uses TRBV29-1 and TRBJ2-2, with 10 nucleotides matching TRBD2. The CDR3 totals 16 residues. Germline V gene sequence: CDR1 SQVTM, CDR2 ANQGSEA. V shed 1 base and J 7 bases; nucleotides not matched to a gene: 9. The CDR3 protein is CSVEGVSSGSFGELFF. Here the CDR3 DNA reads TGCAGCGTTGAAGGAGTATCTAGCGGGAGTTTCGGGGAGCTGTTTTTT.

The J gene is TRBJ2-7, the V gene TRBV6-5, with D perhaps matching TRBD2 (5 bases). Trimming shortened V by 11 bases and J by 0 bases, and 14 bases separated the two germline ends. The CDR3 has 13 amino acids. Per the germline V gene, CDR1 is MNHEY and CDR2 is SVGAGI. The CDR3 sequence is CASWVGSSYEQYF. CDR3 nucleotides: TGTGCCTCTTGGGTAGGGAGCTCCTACGAGCAGTACTTC.

The J gene is TRBJ1-6, the V gene TRBV9, with TRBD1 matching 7 bases. After removal of 4 bases from V and 9 bases from J, the junction contained 7 bases not matched to a gene. Germline CDR1 is SGDLS and CDR2 is YYNGEE. The length of the CDR3 is 14 residues. CDR3 region: CASSSRQGGSPLHF. In nucleotides, the CDR3 is TGTGCCAGCAGCTCCCGACAGGGAGGTTCACCCCTCCACTTT.

The CDR3 sequence: CASSQDMTGRDGYTF. CDR3 coding DNA: TGTGCCAGCAGCCAAGATATGACAGGGCGAGATGGCTACACCTTC. The chain joins TRBV4-2 to TRBJ1-2, with 7 bases lining up with TRBD1. J gave up 6 bases and V 0 bases, and 7 bases lay outside the gene matches. CDR3 length: 15 residues. Germline V CDR1 and CDR2: LGHNA, YNFKEQ.

This clonotype was seen at least ten times. The rearrangement uses TRBV6-1 and TRBJ2-1; TRBD2 aligns across 13 bases. The CDR3 extends over 18 amino acids. V shed 1 base and J 4 bases; nucleotides not matched to a gene: 7. The germline V gene encodes CDR1 MNHNS and CDR2 SASEGT. DNA of the CDR3: TGTGCCAGCAGTGAAGGGACTAGCGGGAGCCCTATATACAATGAGCAGTTCTTC. Translating gives CASSEGTSGSPIYNEQFF.

CDR3 sequence (DNA): TGTGCCAGCAGCCCAGGGGGGGCAGGGGCGTATGGCTACACCTTC. Translated, it gives CASSPGGAGAYGYTF. The chain employs TRBV11-3 and TRBJ1-2, with 7 bases that match TRBD1. The germline CDR1 and CDR2 sequences are SGHNT and YENEEA. CDR3 length: 15 amino acids. Germline trimming cut 5 bases from V and 5 bases from J; bases unmatched to any gene: 11.

This clonotype appeared many times. The chain links TRBV27 to TRBJ1-1; D uncertain. Trimming took 3 bases from V and 1 from J, leaving 12 bases between them. The germline V gene has CDR1 MNHEY and CDR2 SMNVEV (reference sequence). The CDR3 contains 15 residues. The DNA for the CDR3 is TGTGCCAGCAGTTTTTCGGCATACACGAACACTGAAGCTTTCTTT. Its protein is CASSFSAYTNTEAFF.

The rearrangement uses TRBV7-8 and TRBJ1-5, with D unresolved. V shed 5 bases and J shed 5 bases, with 10 bases lying between them. Germline CDR1 and CDR2: SGHVS and FQNEAQ. This CDR3 has 13 amino acids. CDR3 coding DNA: TGTGCCAGCAGCCCCGGACTAGATCAGCCCCAGCATTTT. Amino acids: CASSPGLDQPQHF.

The DNA for the CDR3 is TGCAGCGTTGAAGCTCCGGGACAGGGGGCAAGAGAGACCCAGTACTTC. This sequence encodes CSVEAPGQGARETQYF. This chain connects TRBV29-1 to TRBJ2-5, with 12 nucleotides matching TRBD1. This CDR3 region has 16 residues. Looked up from germline, CDR1 is SQVTM and CDR2 is ANQGSEA. V dropped 1 base and J dropped 4; count of bases not matched to a gene: 7. Supplemented by reference TRBV29-1 and TRBJ2-5, the full variable domain reads SAVISQKPSRDICQRGTSLTIQCQVDSQVTMMFWYRQQPGQSLTLIATANQGSEATYESGFVIDKFPISRPNLTFSTLTVSNMSPEDSSIYLCSVEAPGQGARETQYFGPGTRLLVL.

This clonotype was found many times. The V call is TRBV5-1, the J call TRBJ2-7, with TRBD1 matching 8 bases. Germline V gene sequence: CDR1 SGHRS, CDR2 YFSETQ. With 0 bases clipped from V and 3 bases from J, the junction kept 5 bases outside the gene matches. There are 15 residues in the CDR3. The CDR3 here is CASSLVGQGLYEQYF. The DNA of the CDR3 is TGCGCCAGCAGCTTGGTCGGACAGGGTCTCTACGAGCAGTACTTC.

This rearrangement joins TRBV15 to TRBJ2-7; 7 bases align to TRBD1. Losses at the gene ends were 0 bases for V and 3 bases for J; bases not matched to a gene: 2. CDR1 is LNHNV, CDR2 YYDKDF, per germline (reference sequence). The CDR3 runs to 14 residues. CDR3 sequence: CATSRDPGGYEQYF. The CDR3 DNA follows: TGTGCCACCAGCAGAGATCCAGGGGGCTACGAGCAGTACTTC.

This chain links TRBV20-1 with TRBJ1-4, with TRBD1 matching over 11 bases. This CDR3 region has 16 residues. J gave up 2 bases and V 6 bases, and 8 bases lay outside the gene matches. The germline CDR1 and CDR2 sequences are DFQATT and SNEGSKA (reference sequence). The CDR3: CSAMGQGGLTNEKLFF. Written as DNA, the CDR3 is TGCAGTGCCATGGGACAGGGGGGGCTTACTAATGAAAAACTGTTTTTT.

V is TRBV6-1 and J is TRBJ2-7, with a possible D match to TRBD1 (7 bases). V was clipped by 5 bases and J by 3 bases, with 11 bases between them. Germline CDR1 and CDR2: MNHNS and SASEGT. This CDR3 has 13 amino acids. The CDR3, as DNA: TGTGCCAGCAGTCGCGGGACAGACTACGAGCAGTACTTC. It translates to CASSRGTDYEQYF.

In this sample, this clonotype turned up many times. This rearrangement joins TRBV7-9 to TRBJ2-5; D is possibly TRBD1 (6 bases). In germline, CDR1 is SEHNR, CDR2 FQNEAQ (reference sequence). The CDR3 covers 15 residues. Trimming stripped 4 bases from V and 7 bases from J, with 19 bases between. As DNA, the CDR3 is TGTGCCAGCAGCTATCAGACAGGCCCCTTCGGGACCCAGTACTTC. Residues: CASSYQTGPFGTQYF.

This clonotype was recorded at least ten times. J is TRBJ2-5 and V is TRBV2, with D unclear. The V end was cut by 4 bases, the J end by 5 bases, with 8 bases between. Germline V lookup: CDR1 SNHLY, CDR2 FYNNEI. This CDR3 is 12 amino acids long. The CDR3 nucleotides read TGTGCCAGCAGTGTTCTGGGGGAGACCCAGTACTTC. It translates to CASSVLGETQYF.

The J gene is TRBJ2-7, the V gene TRBV20-1; D is unclear. Germline V gene lookup returns CDR1 DFQATT and CDR2 SNEGSKA (reference sequence). The CDR3 has 14 amino acids. V lost 1 base, J lost 6 bases, and 16 bases lay in between. The DNA of the CDR3 is TGCAGTGCTAGAGTCGGCGGAGAAGGGTTCGAGCAGTACTTC. Translated: CSARVGGEGFEQYF.

This clonotype has at least ten counts. The genes are TRBV6-5 and TRBJ1-1; D is possibly TRBD1 (5 bases). This CDR3 has 12 amino acids. V dropped 7 bases and J dropped 3 bases, with 9 bases sitting between them. Germline V gives CDR1 MNHEY, CDR2 SVGAGI. CDR3 residues: CASKGVYTEAFF. The CDR3 region has the DNA TGTGCCAGCAAAGGGGTGTACACTGAAGCTTTCTTT.

This clonotype was detected once. The chain couples TRBV10-3 to TRBJ1-2, with D hard to call. V lost 0 bases and J lost 4, with 12 bases in between. The germline CDR1 and CDR2 sequences are ENHRY and SYGVKD. The CDR3 extends over 15 amino acids. CDR3 protein: CAISESAGPFYGYTF. CDR3 DNA: TGTGCCATCAGTGAGTCGGCAGGTCCGTTCTATGGCTACACCTTC.